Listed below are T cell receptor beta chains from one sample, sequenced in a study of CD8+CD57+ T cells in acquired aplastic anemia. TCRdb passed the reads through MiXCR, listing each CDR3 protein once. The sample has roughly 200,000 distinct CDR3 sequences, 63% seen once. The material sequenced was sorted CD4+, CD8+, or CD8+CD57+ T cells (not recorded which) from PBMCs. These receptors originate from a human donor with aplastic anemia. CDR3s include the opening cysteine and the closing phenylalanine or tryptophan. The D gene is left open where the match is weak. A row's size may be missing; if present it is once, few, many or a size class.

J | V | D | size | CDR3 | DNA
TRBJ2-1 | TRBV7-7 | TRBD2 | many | CASSPAPAGYVDEQFF | TGTGCCAGCAGCCCCGCCCCAGCGGGGTATGTAGATGAGCAGTTCTTC
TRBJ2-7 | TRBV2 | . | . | CASSEAARGEQYF | TGTGCCAGCAGTGAAGCGGCCAGGGGCGAGCAGTACTTC
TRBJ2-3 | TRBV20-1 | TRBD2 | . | CSAGLAGGFVTDTQYF | TGCAGTGCTGGACTAGCGGGGGGCTTTGTCACAGATACGCAGTATTTT
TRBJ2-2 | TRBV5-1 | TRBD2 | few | CASSRMRRGADTGELFF | TGCGCCAGCAGCCGGATGCGGCGGGGGGCCGACACCGGGGAGCTGTTTTTT
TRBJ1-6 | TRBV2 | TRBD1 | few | CASSWDRDSPLHF | TGTGCCAGCAGTTGGGACAGGGATTCACCCCTCCACTTT
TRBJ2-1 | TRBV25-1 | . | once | CASSDKRASSSYNEQFF | TGTGCCAGCAGTGATAAAAGGGCGTCGAGCTCCTACAATGAGCAGTTCTTC
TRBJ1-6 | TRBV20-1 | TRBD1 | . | CSAPGLGQISSPLHF | TGCAGTGCTCCAGGCCTGGGACAGATTAGTTCACCCCTCCACTTT
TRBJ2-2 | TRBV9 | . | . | CASSVTSNTGELFF | TGTGCCAGCAGCGTTACCAGCAACACCGGGGAGCTGTTTTTT
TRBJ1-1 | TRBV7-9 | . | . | CASSLVGRNTEAFF | TGTGCCAGCAGCTTAGTAGGGAGGAACACTGAAGCTTTCTTT
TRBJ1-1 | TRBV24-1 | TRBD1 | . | CATRRGQGNTEAFF | TGTGCCACCAGGAGAGGACAGGGGAACACTGAAGCTTTCTTT
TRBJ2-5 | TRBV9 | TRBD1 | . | CASSADRVGLRETQYF | TGTGCCAGCAGCGCGGACAGGGTGGGACTCAGGGAGACCCAGTACTTC
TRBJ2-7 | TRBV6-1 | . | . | CASSEHRDQVYF | TGTGCCAGCAGTGAGCACCGGGACCAGGTGTACTTC
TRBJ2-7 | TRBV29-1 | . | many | CSGAQGPYEQYF | TGCAGCGGGGCCCAAGGGCCCTACGAGCAGTACTTC
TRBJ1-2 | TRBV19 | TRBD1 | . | CASSFIGTAYGYTF | TGTGCCAGTAGTTTTATCGGGACAGCTTATGGCTACACCTTC
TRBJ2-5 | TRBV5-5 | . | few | CASSTQETQYF | TGTGCCAGCAGCACACAAGAGACCCAGTACTTC
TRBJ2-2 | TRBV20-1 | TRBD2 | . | CSAPPFGLARPGELFF | TGCAGTGCTCCACCTTTTGGACTAGCGAGACCCGGGGAGCTGTTTTTT
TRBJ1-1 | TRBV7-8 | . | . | CASTPPSTLGAEAFF | TGTGCCAGCACCCCACCATCCACCCTTGGAGCTGAAGCTTTCTTT
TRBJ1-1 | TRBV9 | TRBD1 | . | CASSMGQVNTEAFF | TGTGCCAGCAGCATGGGACAGGTGAACACTGAAGCTTTCTTT
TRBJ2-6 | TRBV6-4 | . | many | CASTTMAGAGANVLTF | TGTGCCAGCACCACGATGGCCGGGGCTGGGGCCAACGTCCTGACTTTC